Following are 25 T cell receptor beta chains from one sample sequenced in a study of CXCR3-negative and CXCR3-positive naive CD8 T cells. Via 5' RACE with UMI labels, TRB cDNA libraries were prepared. TCRdb reprocessed the 5' RACE reads and stores each CDR3 protein as one record, lacking DNA. The listing contains 41,000 or so distinct CDR3 sequences. Material for sequencing was naive CXCR3- CD8+ T cells from blood. This sample's subset: CD45RO-CCR7+CD27+CD95- naive CD8+ T cells lacking CXCR3 (TNR3-). The receptor source for this set is a human donor in good health. Some clones in this sample may be carry-over from other donors' samples.

This chain links TRBV29-1 with TRBJ2-1; the TCRdb call, TRBD2, lacks DNA for checking. The CDR3 spans 14 residues. Germline lookup yields CDR1 SQVTM and CDR2 ANQGSEA. This CDR3 reads CSVETSATYNEQFF.

The rearrangement uses TRBV25-1 and TRBJ2-4. CDR3 length: 11 amino acids. Per the germline V gene, CDR1 is MGHDK and CDR2 is SYGVNS. CDR3 in amino acids: CASSEGNIQYF. Full variable domain (missing parts from reference TRBV25-1 and TRBJ2-4): EADIYQTPRYLVIGTGKKITLECSQTMGHDKMYWYQQDPGMELHLIHYSYGVNSTEKGDLSSESTVSRIRTEHFPLTLESARPSHTSQYLCASSEGNIQYFGAGTRLSVL.

The rearrangement links TRBV7-2 to TRBJ2-4; the TCRdb D gene call, TRBD2, has no DNA to confirm it. The CDR3 covers 17 residues. Germline lookup yields CDR1 SGHTA and CDR2 FQGNSA. The CDR3 is CASSFRLAGGPLDIQYF. Variable domain in full (rest from reference TRBV7-2 and TRBJ2-4): GAGVSQSPSNKVTEKGKDVELRCDPISGHTALYWYRQSLGQGLEFLIYFQGNSAPDKSGLPSDRFSAERTGGSVSTLTIQRTQQEDSAVYLCASSFRLAGGPLDIQYFGAGTRLSVL.

V and J are TRBV29-1 and TRBJ1-2; absent DNA, TCRdb's TRBD1 call cannot be checked. The CDR3 length is 14 residues. The V gene's germline CDR1 is SQVTM and CDR2 ANQGSEA. This CDR3 reads CSVGGGQTGHGYTF. Full variable domain (outside the CDR3, taken from reference TRBV29-1 and TRBJ1-2): SAVISQKPSRDICQRGTSLTIQCQVDSQVTMMFWYRQQPGQSLTLIATANQGSEATYESGFVIDKFPISRPNLTFSTLTVSNMSPEDSSIYLCSVGGGQTGHGYTFGSGTRLTVV.

The genes are TRBV2 and TRBJ2-7; the TRBD1 assignment by TCRdb is unverifiable without DNA. Germline V gene data show CDR1 as SNHLY and CDR2 as FYNNEI. This CDR3 region has 14 residues. The CDR3: CASTPGQGAYEQYF.

The chain employs TRBV7-9 and TRBJ1-1; absent DNA, TCRdb's TRBD1 call cannot be checked. The CDR3 has 15 residues. CDR1 and CDR2 from the germline V gene are SEHNR and FQNEAQ (reference sequence). The CDR3 sequence is CASSSAFEGHTEAFF.

The chain is built from TRBV4-1 and TRBJ2-7; TCRdb designates TRBD2, a call that cannot be tested without DNA. This CDR3 contains 15 residues. Germline V gene data show CDR1 as MGHRA and CDR2 as YSYEKL. The CDR3 reads CASSQVAGPIYEQYF.

The V gene is TRBV4-2, the J gene TRBJ2-7; there is no DNA to check the TCRdb D call of TRBD1. This CDR3 contains 16 residues. Germline CDR1 is LGHNA and CDR2 is YNFKEQ. The CDR3 reads CASSQAHRGVTYEQYF.

CDR3 protein: CASSFGGGYTDTQYF. This chain links TRBV7-2 with TRBJ2-3; the D gene TCRdb calls, TRBD2, cannot be checked with no DNA. Germline lookup yields CDR1 SGHTA and CDR2 FQGNSA. The CDR3 runs 15 residues.

The rearrangement links TRBV12-3 or TRBV12-4 to TRBJ2-2; with no DNA, the TCRdb D assignment of TRBD1 cannot be verified. CDR3 length: 15 residues. CDR3 sequence: CASSLEGAATGELFF.

The rearrangement links TRBV6-5 to TRBJ2-1. CDR1 and CDR2 from the germline V gene are MNHEY and SVGAGI. CDR3 length equals 15 residues. The CDR3 sequence is CASSYSGGSYNEQFF.

The gene calls are TRBV7-2 and TRBJ2-1. CDR1 SGHTA and CDR2 FQGNSA come from the germline V gene. The CDR3 has 12 residues. CDR3 in amino acids: CASSPGYNEQFF.

This sequence joins TRBV20-1 and TRBJ1-1; as DNA is missing, the TRBD1 call by TCRdb cannot be tested. Per the germline V gene, CDR1 is DFQATT and CDR2 is SNEGSKA (reference sequence). The CDR3 is 13 amino acids. CDR3 region: CSAEGAEGTEAFF.

The chain joins TRBV12-3 or TRBV12-4 to TRBJ2-7. The CDR3 loop spans 13 amino acids. CDR3 in amino acids: CASSLGPSYEQYF.

The chain employs TRBV29-1 and TRBJ1-2; the D gene TCRdb calls, TRBD1, cannot be checked with no DNA. This CDR3 contains 12 residues. The germline V gene has CDR1 SQVTM and CDR2 ANQGSEA. This CDR3 is CSVSGGIYGYTF.

The chain is built from TRBV7-3 and TRBJ1-6. Germline CDR1 is SGHTA and CDR2 is FQGTGA. The CDR3 is 13 residues long. This CDR3 is CASSPVGNSPLHF.

The rearrangement links TRBV29-1 to TRBJ2-1; with no DNA, the TCRdb D assignment of TRBD2 cannot be verified. Germline V CDR1 and CDR2: SQVTM, ANQGSEA. The CDR3 sequence is 11 residues long. The CDR3: CSVIAANEQFF.

The rearrangement links TRBV28 to TRBJ1-6; the TCRdb D gene call, TRBD1, has no DNA to confirm it. Per the germline V gene, CDR1 is MDHEN and CDR2 is SYDVKM. This CDR3 has 15 residues. This CDR3 reads CASIPPGDYNSPLHF.

The chain has TRBV20-1 and TRBJ2-5; TCRdb proposes TRBD1, but this gene call is untestable without DNA. The CDR3 loop spans 14 amino acids. In germline, CDR1 is DFQATT, CDR2 SNEGSKA (reference sequence). CDR3 residues: CSPQGLGAAETQYF.

CDR3 region: CASSSPIQGPSNNEQFF. The chain joins TRBV7-6 to TRBJ2-1; the D call from TCRdb, TRBD2, cannot be confirmed without DNA. CDR1 and CDR2 (germline): SGHVS, FNYEAQ. The CDR3 has 17 amino acids.

This chain joins TRBV5-1 and TRBJ2-1. The CDR3 consists of 15 residues. Germline V gene sequence: CDR1 SGHRS, CDR2 YFSETQ. CDR3 amino acids: CASSLSGGSYNEQFF.

The V and J genes are TRBV25-1 and TRBJ2-2. CDR1 is MGHDK, CDR2 SYGVNS, per germline. The CDR3 runs to 11 residues. The chain's CDR3 is CASSDLGELFF.

The V gene is TRBV4-2, the J gene TRBJ1-5. Looked up from germline, CDR1 is LGHNA and CDR2 is YNFKEQ. This CDR3 has 16 amino acids. The CDR3 protein is CASSQDGRGGGQPQHF.

This rearrangement joins TRBV4-3 to TRBJ1-1; TCRdb designates TRBD1, a call that cannot be tested without DNA. Germline-derived CDR1 and CDR2 are LGHNA and YSLEER. The CDR3 length is 15 residues. CDR3 protein: CASSQGTDGNTEAFF.

The chain combines TRBV28 with TRBJ1-5. Germline lookup yields CDR1 MDHEN and CDR2 SYDVKM. This CDR3 spans 16 amino acids. The CDR3 region is CASSPGPGGGNQPQHF.